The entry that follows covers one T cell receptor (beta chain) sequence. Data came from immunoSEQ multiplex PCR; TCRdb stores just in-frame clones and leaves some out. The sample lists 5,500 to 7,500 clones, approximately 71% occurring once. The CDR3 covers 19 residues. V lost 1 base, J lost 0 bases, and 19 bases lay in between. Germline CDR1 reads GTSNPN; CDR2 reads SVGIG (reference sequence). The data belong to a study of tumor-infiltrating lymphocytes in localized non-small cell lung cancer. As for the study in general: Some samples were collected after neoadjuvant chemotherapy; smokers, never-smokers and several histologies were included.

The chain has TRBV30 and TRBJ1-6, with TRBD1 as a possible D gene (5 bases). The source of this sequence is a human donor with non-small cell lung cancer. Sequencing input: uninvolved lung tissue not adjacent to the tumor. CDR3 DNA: TGTGCCTGGAGTGCGTCGACCGGGACGACCAGCTCCTATAATTCACCCCTCCACTTT. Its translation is CAWSASTGTTSSYNSPLHF.